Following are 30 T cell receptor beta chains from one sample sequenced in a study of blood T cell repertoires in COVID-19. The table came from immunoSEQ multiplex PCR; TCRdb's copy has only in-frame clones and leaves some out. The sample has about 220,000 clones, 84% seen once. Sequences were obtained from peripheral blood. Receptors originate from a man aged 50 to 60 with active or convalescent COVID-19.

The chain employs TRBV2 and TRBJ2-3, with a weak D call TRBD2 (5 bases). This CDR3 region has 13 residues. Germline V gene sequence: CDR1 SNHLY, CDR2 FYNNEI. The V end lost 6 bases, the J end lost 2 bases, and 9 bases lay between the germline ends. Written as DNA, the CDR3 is TGTGCCAGCAGCCTGACTAACACAGATACGCAGTATTTT. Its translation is CASSLTNTDTQYF.

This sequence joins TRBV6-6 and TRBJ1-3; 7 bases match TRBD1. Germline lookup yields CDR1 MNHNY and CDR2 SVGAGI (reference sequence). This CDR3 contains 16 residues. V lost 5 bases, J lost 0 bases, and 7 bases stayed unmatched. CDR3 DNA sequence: TGTGCCAGCAGTCGAGCAACAGGGGCCTCTGGAAACACCATATATTTT. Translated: CASSRATGASGNTIYF.

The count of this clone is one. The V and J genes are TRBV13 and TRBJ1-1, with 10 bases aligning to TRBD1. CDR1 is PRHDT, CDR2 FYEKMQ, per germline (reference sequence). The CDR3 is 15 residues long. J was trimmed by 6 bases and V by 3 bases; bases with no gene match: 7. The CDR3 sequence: CASSLGQGRWPEAFF. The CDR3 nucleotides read TGTGCCAGCAGCTTGGGACAGGGGAGGTGGCCTGAAGCTTTCTTT.

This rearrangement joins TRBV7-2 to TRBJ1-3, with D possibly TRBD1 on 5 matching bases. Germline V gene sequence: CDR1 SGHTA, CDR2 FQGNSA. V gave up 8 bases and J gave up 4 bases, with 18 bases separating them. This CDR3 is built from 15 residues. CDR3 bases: TGTGCCAGCGGGGCGCGGAAGGGGCTCGGAAACACCATATATTTT. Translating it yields CASGARKGLGNTIYF. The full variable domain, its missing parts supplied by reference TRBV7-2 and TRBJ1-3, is GAGVSQSPSNKVTEKGKDVELRCDPISGHTALYWYRQSLGQGLEFLIYFQGNSAPDKSGLPSDRFSAERTGGSVSTLTIQRTQQEDSAVYLCASGARKGLGNTIYFGEGSWLTVV.

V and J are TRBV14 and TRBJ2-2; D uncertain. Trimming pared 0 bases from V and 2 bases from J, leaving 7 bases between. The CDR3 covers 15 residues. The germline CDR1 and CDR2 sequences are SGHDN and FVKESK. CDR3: CASSQERHNTGELFF. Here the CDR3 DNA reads TGTGCCAGCAGCCAAGAGAGACATAACACCGGGGAGCTGTTTTTT.

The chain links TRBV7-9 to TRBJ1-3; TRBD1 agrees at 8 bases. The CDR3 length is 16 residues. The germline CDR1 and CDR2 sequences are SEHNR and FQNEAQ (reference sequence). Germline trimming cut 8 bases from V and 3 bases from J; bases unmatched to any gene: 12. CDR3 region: CASYTSRRGLGNTIYF. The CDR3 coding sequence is TGTGCCAGCTACACCTCCCGCAGGGGGCTTGGAAACACCATATATTTT. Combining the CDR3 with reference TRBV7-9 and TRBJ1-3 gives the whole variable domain DTGVSQNPRHKITKRGQNVTFRCDPISEHNRLYWYRQTLGQGPEFLTYFQNEAQLEKSRLLSDRFSAERPKGSFSTLEIQRTEQGDSAMYLCASYTSRRGLGNTIYFGEGSWLTVV.

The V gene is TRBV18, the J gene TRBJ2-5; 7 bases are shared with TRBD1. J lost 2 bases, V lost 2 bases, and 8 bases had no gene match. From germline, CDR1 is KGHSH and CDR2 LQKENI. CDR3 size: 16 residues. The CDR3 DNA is TGTGCCAGCTCACCAAGTAGGCCAGGGGGTCAAGAGACCCAGTACTTC. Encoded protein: CASSPSRPGGQETQYF.

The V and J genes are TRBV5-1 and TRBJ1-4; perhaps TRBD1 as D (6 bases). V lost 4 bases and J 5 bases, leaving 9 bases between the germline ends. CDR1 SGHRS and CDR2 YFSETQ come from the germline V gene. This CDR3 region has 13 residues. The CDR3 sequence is CASSLGQNEKLFF. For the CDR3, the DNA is TGCGCCAGCAGCCTCGGACAGAATGAAAAACTGTTTTTT.

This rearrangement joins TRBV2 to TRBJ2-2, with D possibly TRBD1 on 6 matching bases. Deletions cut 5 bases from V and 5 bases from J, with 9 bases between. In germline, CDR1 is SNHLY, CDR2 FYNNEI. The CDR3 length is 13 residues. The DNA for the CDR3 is TGTGCCAGCAGTCCCCAGGGGACCGGGGAGCTGTTTTTT. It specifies CASSPQGTGELFF.

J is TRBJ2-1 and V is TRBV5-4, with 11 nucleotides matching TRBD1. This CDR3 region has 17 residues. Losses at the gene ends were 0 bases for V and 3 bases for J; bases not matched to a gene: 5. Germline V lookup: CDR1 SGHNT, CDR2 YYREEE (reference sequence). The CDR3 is CASSLEGGTGGYNEQFF. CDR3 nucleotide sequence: TGTGCCAGCAGCTTGGAGGGCGGGACAGGGGGCTACAATGAGCAGTTCTTC.

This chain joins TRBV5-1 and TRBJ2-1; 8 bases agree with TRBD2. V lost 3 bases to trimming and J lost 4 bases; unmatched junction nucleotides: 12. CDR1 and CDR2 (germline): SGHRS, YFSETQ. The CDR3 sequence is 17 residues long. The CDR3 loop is CASSSARAGGLYNEQFF. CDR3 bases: TGCGCCAGCAGCTCGGCCCGGGCGGGGGGCCTTTACAATGAGCAGTTCTTC.

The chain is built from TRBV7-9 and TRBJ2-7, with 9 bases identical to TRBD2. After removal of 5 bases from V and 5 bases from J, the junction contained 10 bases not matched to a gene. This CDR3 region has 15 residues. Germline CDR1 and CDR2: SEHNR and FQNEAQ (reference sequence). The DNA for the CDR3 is TGTGCCAGCAGCGCATTTAGCGGGAGAAACGACGAGCAGTACTTC. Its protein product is CASSAFSGRNDEQYF.

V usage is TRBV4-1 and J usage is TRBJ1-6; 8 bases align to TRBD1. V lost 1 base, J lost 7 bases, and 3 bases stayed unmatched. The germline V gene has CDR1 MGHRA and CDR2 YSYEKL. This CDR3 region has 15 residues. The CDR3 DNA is TGCGCCAGCAGCCAAGCTCAGGGGGCCAATTCACCCCTCCACTTT. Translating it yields CASSQAQGANSPLHF.

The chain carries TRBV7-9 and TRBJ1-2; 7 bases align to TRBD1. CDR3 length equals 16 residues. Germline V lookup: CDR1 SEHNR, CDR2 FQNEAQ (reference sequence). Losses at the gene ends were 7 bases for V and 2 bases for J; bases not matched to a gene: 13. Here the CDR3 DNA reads TGTGCCAGCACCGAGGGTGGGGCAGGGGGGAACTATGGCTACACCTTC. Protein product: CASTEGGAGGNYGYTF.

CDR3 nucleotides: TGCGCCAGCAGCTTGTCGGGGTCTCCCCACCTACCGGCAGGTAATGAGCAGTTCTTC. Its translation: CASSLSGSPHLPAGNEQFF. The chain couples TRBV5-1 to TRBJ2-1; D might be TRBD2 (5 bases). Trimming pared 1 base from V and 7 bases from J, leaving 27 bases between. The CDR3 length is 19 residues. Germline V CDR1 and CDR2: SGHRS, YFSETQ.

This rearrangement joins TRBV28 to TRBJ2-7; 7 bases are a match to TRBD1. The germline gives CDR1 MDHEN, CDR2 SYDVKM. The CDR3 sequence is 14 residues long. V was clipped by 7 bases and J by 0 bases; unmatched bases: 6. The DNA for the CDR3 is TGTGCCAGCAAATACAGGGGACCCTCCTACGAGCAGTACTTC. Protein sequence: CASKYRGPSYEQYF. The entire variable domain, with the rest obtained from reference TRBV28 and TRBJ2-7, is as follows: DVKVTQSSRYLVKRTGEKVFLECVQDMDHENMFWYRQDPGLGLRLIYFSYDVKMKEKGDIPEGYSVSREKKERFSLILESASTNQTSMYLCASKYRGPSYEQYFGPGTRLTVT.

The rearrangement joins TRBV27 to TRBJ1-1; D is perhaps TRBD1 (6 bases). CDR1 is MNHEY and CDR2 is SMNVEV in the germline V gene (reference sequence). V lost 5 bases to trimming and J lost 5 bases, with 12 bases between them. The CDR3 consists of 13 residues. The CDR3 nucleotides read TGTGCCAGCAGTAGTAGGGGGGGGACTGAAGCTTTCTTT. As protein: CASSSRGGTEAFF.

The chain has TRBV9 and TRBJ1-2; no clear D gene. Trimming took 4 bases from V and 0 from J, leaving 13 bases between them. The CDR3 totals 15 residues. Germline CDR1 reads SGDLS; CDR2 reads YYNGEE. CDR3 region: CASSLNSLANYGYTF. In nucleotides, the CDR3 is TGTGCCAGCAGCCTCAACTCCTTAGCTAACTATGGCTACACCTTC.

The CDR3 sequence: CASSERQGSAEAFF. The CDR3 region has the DNA TGTGCCAGCAGTGAAAGACAGGGTAGCGCTGAAGCTTTCTTT. V usage is TRBV6-1 and J usage is TRBJ1-1, with 7 positions matching TRBD1. Germline V gives CDR1 MNHNS, CDR2 SASEGT. The CDR3 runs to 14 residues. The V segment lost 2 bases and the J segment 6 bases; nucleotides outside the gene matches: 6.

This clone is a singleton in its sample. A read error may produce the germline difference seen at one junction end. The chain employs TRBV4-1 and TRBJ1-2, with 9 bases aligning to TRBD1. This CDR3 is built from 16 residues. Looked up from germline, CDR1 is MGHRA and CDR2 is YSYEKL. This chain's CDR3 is CARSRPGTGSHYGYTF. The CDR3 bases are TGCGCCCGCAGCCGCCCCGGGACAGGGAGTCACTATGGCTACACCTTC.

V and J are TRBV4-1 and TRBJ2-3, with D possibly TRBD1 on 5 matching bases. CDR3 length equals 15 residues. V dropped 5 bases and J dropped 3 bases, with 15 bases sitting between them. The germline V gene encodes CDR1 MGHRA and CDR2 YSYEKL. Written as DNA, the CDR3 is TGCGCCAGCAGCTACCAGGGTGTAGCAACAGATACGCAGTATTTT. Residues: CASSYQGVATDTQYF.

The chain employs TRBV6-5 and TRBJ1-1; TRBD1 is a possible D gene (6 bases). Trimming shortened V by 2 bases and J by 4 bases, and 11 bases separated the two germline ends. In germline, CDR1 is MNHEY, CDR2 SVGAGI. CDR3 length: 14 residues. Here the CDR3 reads CASSYGGGGTEAFF. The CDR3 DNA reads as TGTGCCAGCAGTTACGGGGGGGGCGGCACTGAAGCTTTCTTT.

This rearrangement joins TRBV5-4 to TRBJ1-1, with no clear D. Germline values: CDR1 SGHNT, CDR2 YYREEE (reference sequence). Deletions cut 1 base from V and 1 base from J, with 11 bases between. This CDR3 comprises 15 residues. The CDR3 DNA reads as TGTGCCAGCAGCTTGCAGACACACGGGAACACTGAAGCTTTCTTT. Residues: CASSLQTHGNTEAFF.

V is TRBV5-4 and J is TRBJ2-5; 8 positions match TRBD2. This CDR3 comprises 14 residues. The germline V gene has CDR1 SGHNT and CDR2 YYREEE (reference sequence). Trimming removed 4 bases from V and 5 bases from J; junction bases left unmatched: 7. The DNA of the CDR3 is TGTGCCAGCAGCCCGGGGGGGCTTCGGGAGACCCAGTACTTC. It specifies CASSPGGLRETQYF.

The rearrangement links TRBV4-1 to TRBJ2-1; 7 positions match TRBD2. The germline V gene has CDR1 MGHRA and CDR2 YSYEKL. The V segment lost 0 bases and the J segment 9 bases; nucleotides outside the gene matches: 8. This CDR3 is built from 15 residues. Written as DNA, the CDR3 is TGCGCCAGCAGCCAAGAGGGGGAGGGGTGGGGTGAGCAGTTCTTC. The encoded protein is CASSQEGEGWGEQFF.

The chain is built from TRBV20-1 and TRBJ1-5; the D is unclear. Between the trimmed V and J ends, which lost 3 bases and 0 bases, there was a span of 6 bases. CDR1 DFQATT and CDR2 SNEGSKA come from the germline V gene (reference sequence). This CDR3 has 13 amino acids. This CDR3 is CSASGGSNQPQHF. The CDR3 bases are TGCAGTGCTAGTGGAGGTAGCAATCAGCCCCAGCATTTT.

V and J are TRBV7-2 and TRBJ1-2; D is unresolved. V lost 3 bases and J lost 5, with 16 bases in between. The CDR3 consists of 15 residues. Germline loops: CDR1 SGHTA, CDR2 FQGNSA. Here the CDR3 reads CASSFEGTGGYGYTF. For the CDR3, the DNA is TGTGCCAGCAGCTTCGAAGGCACGGGAGGGTATGGCTACACCTTC.

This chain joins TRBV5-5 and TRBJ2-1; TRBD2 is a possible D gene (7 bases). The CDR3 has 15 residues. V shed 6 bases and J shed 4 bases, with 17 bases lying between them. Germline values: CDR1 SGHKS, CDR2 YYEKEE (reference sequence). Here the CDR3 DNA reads TGTGCCAGCATCATACGGGGGGCCGATTACAATGAGCAGTTCTTC. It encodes CASIIRGADYNEQFF.

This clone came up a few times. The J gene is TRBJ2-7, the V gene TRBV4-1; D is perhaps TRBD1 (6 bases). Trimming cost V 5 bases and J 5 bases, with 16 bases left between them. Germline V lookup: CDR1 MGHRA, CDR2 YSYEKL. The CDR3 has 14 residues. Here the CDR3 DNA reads TGCGCCAGCAGCGTACAGGGATACGGTAACGAGCAGTACTTC. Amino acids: CASSVQGYGNEQYF.

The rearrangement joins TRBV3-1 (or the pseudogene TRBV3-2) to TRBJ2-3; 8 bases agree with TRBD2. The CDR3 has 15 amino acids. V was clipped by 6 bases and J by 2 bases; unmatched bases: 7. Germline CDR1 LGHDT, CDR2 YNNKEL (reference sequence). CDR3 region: CASRPTSGPTDTQYF. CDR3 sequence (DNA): TGTGCCAGCAGGCCTACTAGCGGCCCCACAGATACGCAGTATTTT.